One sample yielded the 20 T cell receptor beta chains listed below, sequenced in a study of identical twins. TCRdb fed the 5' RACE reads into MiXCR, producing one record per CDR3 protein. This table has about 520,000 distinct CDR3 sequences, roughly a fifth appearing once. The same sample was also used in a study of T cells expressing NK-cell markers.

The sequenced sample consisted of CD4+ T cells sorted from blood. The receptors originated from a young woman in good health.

The CDR3 nucleotides are TGTGCCACCAGCAGACCTCGGACGGGAGAGCAGTACTTC. Translation: CATSRPRTGEQYF. The V gene is TRBV15, the J gene TRBJ2-7, with D maybe TRBD2 (5 bases). Germline-derived CDR1 and CDR2 are LNHNV and YYDKDF (reference sequence). V lost 2 bases to trimming and J lost 7 bases, with 12 bases between them. The CDR3 runs to 13 residues.

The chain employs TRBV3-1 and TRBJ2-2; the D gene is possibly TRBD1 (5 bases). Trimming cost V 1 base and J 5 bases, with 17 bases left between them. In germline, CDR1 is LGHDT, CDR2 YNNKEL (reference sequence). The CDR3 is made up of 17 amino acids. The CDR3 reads CASSQVRRAGPTGELFF. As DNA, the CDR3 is TGTGCCAGCAGCCAAGTACGGCGCGCAGGGCCGACCGGGGAGCTGTTTTTT.

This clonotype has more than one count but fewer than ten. The CDR3 region is CASSRTSGITPYEQYF. The CDR3 DNA reads as TGCGCCAGCAGCCGGACTAGCGGGATAACACCCTACGAGCAGTACTTC. The chain has TRBV5-1 and TRBJ2-7; the match to TRBD2 covers 12 bases. V was pared by 4 bases and J by 2 bases, with 7 bases of the junction left unmatched. CDR3 size: 16 residues. Germline V CDR1 and CDR2: SGHRS, YFSETQ.

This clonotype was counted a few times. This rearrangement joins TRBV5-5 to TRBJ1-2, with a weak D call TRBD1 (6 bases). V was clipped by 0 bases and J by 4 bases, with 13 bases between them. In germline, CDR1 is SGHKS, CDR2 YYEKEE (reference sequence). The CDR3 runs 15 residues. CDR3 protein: CASSLAHREPYGYTF. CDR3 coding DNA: TGTGCCAGCAGCTTGGCCCACAGGGAGCCCTATGGCTACACCTTC. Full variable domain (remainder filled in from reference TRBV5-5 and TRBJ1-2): DAGVTQSPTHLIKTRGQQVTLRCSPISGHKSVSWYQQVLGQGPQFIFQYYEKEERGRGNFPDRFSARQFPNYSSELNVNALLLGDSALYLCASSLAHREPYGYTFGSGTRLTVV.

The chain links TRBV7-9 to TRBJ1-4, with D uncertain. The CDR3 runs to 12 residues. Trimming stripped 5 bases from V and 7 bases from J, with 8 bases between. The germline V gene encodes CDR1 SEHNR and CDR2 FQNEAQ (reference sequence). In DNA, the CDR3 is TGTGCCAGCAGCCCGCAGCGTGAAAAACTGTTTTTT. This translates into CASSPQREKLFF. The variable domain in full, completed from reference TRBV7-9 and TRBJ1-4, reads DTGVSQNPRHKITKRGQNVTFRCDPISEHNRLYWYRQTLGQGPEFLTYFQNEAQLEKSRLLSDRFSAERPKGSFSTLEIQRTEQGDSAMYLCASSPQREKLFFGSGTQLSVL.

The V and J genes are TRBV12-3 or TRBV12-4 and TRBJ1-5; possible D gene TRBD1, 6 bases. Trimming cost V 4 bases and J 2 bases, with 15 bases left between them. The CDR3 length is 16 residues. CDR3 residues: CASSSGGLGGNQPQHF. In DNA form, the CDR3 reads TGTGCCAGCAGTTCTGGGGGGCTCGGGGGCAATCAGCCCCAGCATTTT.

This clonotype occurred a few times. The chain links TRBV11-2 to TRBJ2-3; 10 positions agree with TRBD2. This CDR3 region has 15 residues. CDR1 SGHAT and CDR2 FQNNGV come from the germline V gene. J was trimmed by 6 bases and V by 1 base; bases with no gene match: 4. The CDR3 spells CASSLVLAGSDTQYF. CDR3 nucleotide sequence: TGTGCCAGCAGCTTAGTACTAGCGGGGTCCGATACGCAGTATTTT.

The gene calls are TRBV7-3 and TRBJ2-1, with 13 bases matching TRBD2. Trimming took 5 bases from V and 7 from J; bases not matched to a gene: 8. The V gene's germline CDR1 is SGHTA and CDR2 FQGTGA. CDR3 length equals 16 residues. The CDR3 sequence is CASSVLAGGLRNEQFF. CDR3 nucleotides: TGTGCCAGCAGCGTACTAGCGGGGGGGCTGCGAAATGAGCAGTTCTTC.

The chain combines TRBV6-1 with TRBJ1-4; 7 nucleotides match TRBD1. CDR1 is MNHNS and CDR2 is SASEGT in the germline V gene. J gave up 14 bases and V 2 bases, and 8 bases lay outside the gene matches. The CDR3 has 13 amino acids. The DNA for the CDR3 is TGTGCCAGCAGTGAATCGGACAGGACCAAGCTGTTTTTT. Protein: CASSESDRTKLFF.

The CDR3 loop reads CASSLWSSGKPNEQFF. CDR3 coding DNA: TGTGCCAGCAGCTTGTGGTCCTCGGGAAAGCCTAATGAGCAGTTCTTC. This chain links TRBV5-6 with TRBJ2-1; weak D call: TRBD2 (5 bases). Germline CDR1 reads SGHDT; CDR2 reads YYEEEE. The CDR3 has 16 amino acids. The V gene lost 1 base and the J gene lost 7 bases, with 18 bases spanning the gap.

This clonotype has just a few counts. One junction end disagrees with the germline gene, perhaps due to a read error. The CDR3 coding sequence is TGTGCCAGCAGCCTAGCTGGTGGAGAAAAACTGTTTTTT. As protein: CASSLAGGEKLFF. This sequence joins TRBV7-9 and TRBJ1-4; D uncertain. The V gene's germline CDR1 is SEHNR and CDR2 FQNEAQ (reference sequence). This CDR3 comprises 13 residues.

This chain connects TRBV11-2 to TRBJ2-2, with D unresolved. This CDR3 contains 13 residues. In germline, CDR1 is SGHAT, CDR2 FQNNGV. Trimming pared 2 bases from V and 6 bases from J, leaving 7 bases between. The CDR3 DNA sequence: TGTGCCAGCAGCTTAACCATGTCCGGGGAGCTGTTTTTT. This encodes CASSLTMSGELFF.

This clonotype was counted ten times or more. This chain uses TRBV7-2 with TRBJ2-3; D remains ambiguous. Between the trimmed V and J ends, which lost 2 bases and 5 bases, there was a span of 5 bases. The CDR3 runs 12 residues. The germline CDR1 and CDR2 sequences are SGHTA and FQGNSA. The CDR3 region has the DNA TGTGCCAGCAGCTTATCGGTAGATACGCAGTATTTT. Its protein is CASSLSVDTQYF.

CDR3 region: CSARALDETQYF. In DNA, the CDR3 is TGCAGTGCTAGGGCACTTGACGAGACCCAGTACTTC. The chain combines TRBV20-1 with TRBJ2-5; the D is unclear. CDR3 length equals 12 residues. Trimming took 3 bases from V and 5 from J, leaving 10 bases between them. The germline V gene encodes CDR1 DFQATT and CDR2 SNEGSKA (reference sequence).

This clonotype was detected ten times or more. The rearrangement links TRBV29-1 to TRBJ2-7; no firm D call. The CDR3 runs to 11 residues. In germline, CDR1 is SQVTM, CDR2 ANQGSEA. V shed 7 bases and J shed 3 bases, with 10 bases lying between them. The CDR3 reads CSATLFYEQYF. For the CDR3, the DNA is TGCAGCGCCACCCTATTCTACGAGCAGTACTTC.

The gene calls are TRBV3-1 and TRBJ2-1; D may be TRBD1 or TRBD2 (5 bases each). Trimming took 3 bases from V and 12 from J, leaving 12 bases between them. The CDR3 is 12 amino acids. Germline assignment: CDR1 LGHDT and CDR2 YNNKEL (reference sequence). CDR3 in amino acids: CASSQGTRGQFF. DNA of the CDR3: TGTGCCAGCAGCCAGGGGACCCGGGGGCAGTTCTTC.

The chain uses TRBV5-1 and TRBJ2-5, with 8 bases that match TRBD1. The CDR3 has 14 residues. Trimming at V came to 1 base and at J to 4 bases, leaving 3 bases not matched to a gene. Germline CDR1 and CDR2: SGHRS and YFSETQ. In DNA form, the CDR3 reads TGCGCCAGCAGCTTGCCAGGGGGCACAGAGACCCAGTACTTC. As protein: CASSLPGGTETQYF.

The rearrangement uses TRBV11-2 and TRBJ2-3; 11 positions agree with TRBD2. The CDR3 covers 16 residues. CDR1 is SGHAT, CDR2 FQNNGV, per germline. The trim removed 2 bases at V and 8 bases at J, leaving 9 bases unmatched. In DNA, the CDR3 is TGTGCCAGCAGCTTAATAGAGACTAGCGGGATAGGTACGCAGTATTTT. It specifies CASSLIETSGIGTQYF. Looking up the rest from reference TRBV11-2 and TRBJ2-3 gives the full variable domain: EAGVAQSPRYKIIEKRQSVAFWCNPISGHATLYWYQQILGQGPKLLIQFQNNGVVDDSQLPKDRFSAERLKGVDSTLKIQPAKLEDSAVYLCASSLIETSGIGTQYFGPGTRLTVL.

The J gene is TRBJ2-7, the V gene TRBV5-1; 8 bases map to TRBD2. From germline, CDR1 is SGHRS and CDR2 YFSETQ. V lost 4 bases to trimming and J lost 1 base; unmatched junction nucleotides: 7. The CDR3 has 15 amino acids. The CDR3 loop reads CASSDLAGQSYEQYF. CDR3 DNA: TGCGCCAGCAGCGATTTAGCGGGGCAATCCTACGAGCAGTACTTC.

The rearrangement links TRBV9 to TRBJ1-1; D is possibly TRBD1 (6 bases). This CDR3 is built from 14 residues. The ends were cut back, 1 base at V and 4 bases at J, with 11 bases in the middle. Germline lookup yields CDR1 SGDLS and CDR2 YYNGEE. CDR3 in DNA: TGTGCCAGCAGCGTAAGGGCAGGGGCCACTGAAGCTTTCTTT. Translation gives CASSVRAGATEAFF.